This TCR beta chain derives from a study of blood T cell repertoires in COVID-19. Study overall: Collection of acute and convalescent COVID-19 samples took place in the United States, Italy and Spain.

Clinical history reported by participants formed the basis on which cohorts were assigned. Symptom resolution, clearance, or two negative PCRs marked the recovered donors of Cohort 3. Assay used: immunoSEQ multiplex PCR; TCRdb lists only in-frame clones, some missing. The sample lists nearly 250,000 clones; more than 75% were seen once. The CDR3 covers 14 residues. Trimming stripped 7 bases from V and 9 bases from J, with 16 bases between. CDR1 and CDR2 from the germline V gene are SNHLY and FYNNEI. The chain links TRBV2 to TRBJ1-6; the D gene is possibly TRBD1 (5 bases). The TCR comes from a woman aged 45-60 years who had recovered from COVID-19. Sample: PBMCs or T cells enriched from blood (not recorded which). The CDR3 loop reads CASIRLQGTSPLHF. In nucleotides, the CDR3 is TGTGCCAGCATCCGGTTGCAGGGAACTTCACCCCTCCACTTT.